The 23 T cell receptor beta chains below were found in one sample sequenced in a study of T cells after yellow fever vaccination (dated by TCRdb to about 2019). Explained via the paper, the treatment or condition label denotes: live attenuated yellow fever vaccine strain. Receptors were amplified or captured by 5' RACE. The reads were generated on an Illumina HiSeq 2500. TCRdb ran its own pipeline on the public reads, namely fastp trimming at Q25 and MiXCR clone calling, and kept in-frame beta chains. Rows matching on CDR3 protein sequence are summarized as one entry with the most common DNA and genes. Within this sample are some 23,000 distinct CDR3 sequences, with around 3.3% of them counted one time only. Roughly 0.9% of the sample comes from the top ten. This specimen consisted of PBMCs, either bulk or a sorted T-cell subset (CD4+, CD8+, memory, or dextramer-sorted; not recorded which), obtained approximately 40 days after the first yellow fever vaccination. The receptors derive from a man younger than 35 who received the YFV17D yellow fever vaccine.

This clonotype was observed many times. The rearrangement links TRBV7-2 to TRBJ1-5; no firm D call. The germline V and J ends were trimmed by 5 bases and 2 bases, with 10 bases remaining between them. The CDR3 runs to 14 residues. Germline V gives CDR1 SGHTA, CDR2 FQGNSA. For the CDR3, the DNA is TGTGCCAGCAGCCCCCCCGGGGGCAATCAGCCCCAGCATTTT. Protein product: CASSPPGGNQPQHF. The full variable domain, rest sourced from reference TRBV7-2 and TRBJ1-5, is GAGVSQSPSNKVTEKGKDVELRCDPISGHTALYWYRQSLGQGLEFLIYFQGNSAPDKSGLPSDRFSAERTGGSVSTLTIQRTQQEDSAVYLCASSPPGGNQPQHFGDGTRLSIL.

This clonotype was seen many times. V gene TRBV19 combines with J gene TRBJ2-3; possibly TRBD2 for D (5 bases). CDR3 length equals 15 residues. CDR1 and CDR2 from the germline V gene are LNHDA and SQIVND (reference sequence). V lost 6 bases and J 4 bases, leaving 17 bases between the germline ends. The chain's CDR3 is CASRSGLTRPDTQYF. CDR3 nucleotide sequence: TGTGCCAGTAGATCGGGGTTAACGAGGCCAGATACGCAGTATTTT.

This clonotype came up many times. V usage is TRBV18 and J usage is TRBJ2-4; D is unclear. The V end was cut by 2 bases, the J end by 0 bases, with 11 bases between. CDR3 length equals 16 residues. Germline-derived CDR1 and CDR2 are KGHSH and LQKENI. CDR3 residues: CASSPKDSLAKNIQYF. The DNA of the CDR3 is TGTGCCAGCTCACCAAAGGATTCCCTAGCCAAAAACATTCAGTACTTC. The whole variable domain, remainder taken from reference TRBV18 and TRBJ2-4, is NAGVMQNPRHLVRRRGQEARLRCSPMKGHSHVYWYRQLPEEGLKFMVYLQKENIIDESGMPKERFSAEFPKEGPSILRIQQVVRGDSAAYFCASSPKDSLAKNIQYFGAGTRLSVL.

This clonotype has ten or more counts. The chain joins TRBV3-1 to TRBJ1-6; D is possibly TRBD1 (5 bases). In germline, CDR1 is LGHDT, CDR2 YNNKEL (reference sequence). Trimming took off 1 base at V and 4 bases at J, with 11 bases between the two ends. There are 16 residues in the CDR3. The CDR3 here is CASSQGQGTYNSPLHF. The CDR3 DNA reads TGTGCCAGCAGCCAAGGCCAGGGTACATATAATTCACCCCTCCACTTT.

This clonotype was seen ten or more times. This sequence joins TRBV12-3 or TRBV12-4 and TRBJ2-3; D unresolved. V lost 3 bases and J lost 0, with 10 bases in between. The CDR3 has 15 amino acids. CDR3 amino acids: CASSFVPASTDTQYF. The CDR3 nucleotides read TGTGCCAGCAGTTTTGTTCCAGCTAGCACAGATACGCAGTATTTT.

This clonotype showed up many times. The chain uses TRBV25-1 and TRBJ2-1; the match to TRBD2 covers 9 bases. The CDR3 is 13 residues long. The V gene end was trimmed by 8 bases and the J gene end by 6 bases; junction bases not matched to a gene: 5. Germline V gene data show CDR1 as MGHDK and CDR2 as SYGVNS. CDR3 coding DNA: TGTGCCAGCGCAAGGACTAGCGTCAATGAGCAGTTCTTC. The encoded protein is CASARTSVNEQFF.

This clonotype was counted many times. The chain combines TRBV6-2 or TRBV6-3 with TRBJ2-3; D tentatively reads TRBD1 or TRBD2 (5 bases each). Germline CDR1 and CDR2: MNHEY and SVGEGT. The CDR3 has 13 amino acids. V shed 7 bases and J shed 3 bases, with 11 bases lying between them. The CDR3, as DNA: TGTGCCAGCAACCAGGGAGTGACAGATACGCAGTATTTT. Translated, it gives CASNQGVTDTQYF.

This clonotype occurred many times. This chain uses TRBV3-1 with TRBJ1-5, with 9 bases fitting TRBD1. With V trimmed by 2 bases and J by 4 bases, 6 bases remained unmatched. The CDR3 has 16 residues. CDR1 and CDR2 from the germline V gene are LGHDT and YNNKEL (reference sequence). CDR3 sequence: CASSQSGGQGNQPQHF. In DNA, the CDR3 is TGTGCCAGCAGCCAAAGCGGAGGACAGGGGAATCAGCCCCAGCATTTT.

In this sample, this clonotype turned up many times. The chain combines TRBV6-6 with TRBJ2-5; D possibly corresponds to TRBD2 (5 bases). The CDR3 spans 13 residues. The V gene's germline CDR1 is MNHNY and CDR2 SVGAGI (reference sequence). Deletions cut 7 bases from V and 4 bases from J, with 13 bases between. Written as DNA, the CDR3 is TGTGCCAGCACCCCGGGATTTCCAGAGACCCAGTACTTC. It codes for CASTPGFPETQYF.

This clonotype was recorded at least ten times. The rearrangement joins TRBV29-1 to TRBJ2-7; tentative D call: TRBD1 (5 bases). V was shortened by 4 bases and J by 3 bases, with 10 bases between the two germline ends. The germline V gene encodes CDR1 SQVTM and CDR2 ANQGSEA. The length of the CDR3 is 12 residues. CDR3 sequence: CSVGREYYEQYF. Here the CDR3 DNA reads TGCAGCGTTGGCAGGGAATACTACGAGCAGTACTTC.

This clonotype occurred many times. The chain recombines TRBV5-1 with TRBJ2-3; 9 bases map to TRBD2. Germline V gene lookup returns CDR1 SGHRS and CDR2 YFSETQ. The ends lost 3 bases at V and 1 base at J; junction bases unmatched: 3. This CDR3 has 15 residues. CDR3 protein: CASSSSGDGTDTQYF. The CDR3 region has the DNA TGCGCCAGCAGCTCTAGCGGGGACGGCACAGATACGCAGTATTTT. The full variable domain, its missing parts supplied by reference TRBV5-1 and TRBJ2-3, is KAGVTQTPRYLIKTRGQQVTLSCSPISGHRSVSWYQQTPGQGLQFLFEYFSETQRNKGNFPGRFSGRQFSNSRSEMNVSTLELGDSALYLCASSSSGDGTDTQYFGPGTRLTVL.

This clonotype showed up many times. The chain recombines TRBV7-8 with TRBJ1-2; the D is unclear. There are 13 residues in the CDR3. Germline V gene sequence: CDR1 SGHVS, CDR2 FQNEAQ. The V end lost 5 bases, the J end lost 5 bases, and 12 bases lay between the germline ends. In nucleotides, the CDR3 is TGTGCCAGCAGCCAACATACTCAGTATGGCTACACCTTC. This translates into CASSQHTQYGYTF. Using reference TRBV7-8 and TRBJ1-2 for the parts outside the CDR3, the full variable domain is GAGVSQSPRYKVAKRGQDVALRCDPISGHVSLFWYQQALGQGPEFLTYFQNEAQLDKSGLPSDRFFAERPEGSVSTLKIQRTQQEDSAVYLCASSQHTQYGYTFGSGTRLTVV.

This clonotype showed up many times. J is TRBJ1-1 and V is TRBV12-3 or TRBV12-4, with TRBD1 matching over 7 bases. The CDR3 covers 13 residues. J lost 0 bases, V lost 5 bases, and 0 bases had no gene match. CDR3 in amino acids: CASSGQVNTEAFF. CDR3 nucleotide sequence: TGTGCCAGCAGTGGACAGGTGAACACTGAAGCTTTCTTT.

This clonotype was detected many times. The V call is TRBV2, the J call TRBJ1-1; D not resolved. Trimming cost V 4 bases and J 0 bases, with 9 bases left between them. This CDR3 contains 14 residues. Germline V gene lookup returns CDR1 SNHLY and CDR2 FYNNEI. Here the CDR3 DNA reads TGTGCCAGCAGTGTGTGGGGAGTGAACACTGAAGCTTTCTTT. Translation gives CASSVWGVNTEAFF.

The sample holds many counts of this clonotype. V usage is TRBV20-1 and J usage is TRBJ2-7; 8 bases map to TRBD2. J was trimmed by 1 base and V by 6 bases; bases with no gene match: 8. From germline, CDR1 is DFQATT and CDR2 SNEGSKA (reference sequence). The CDR3 sequence is 14 residues long. The CDR3 here is CSALPGGGSYEQYV. DNA for the CDR3: TGCAGTGCCCTTCCGGGGGGGGGGTCCTACGAGCAGTACGTC.

This clonotype was seen at least ten times. The chain couples TRBV7-6 to TRBJ2-2, with unresolved D. The CDR3 length is 16 residues. The V gene's germline CDR1 is SGHVS and CDR2 FNYEAQ. Trimming left V 0 bases short and J 5 bases short, with 13 bases between. The CDR3 region has the DNA TGTGCCAGCAGCTTAGCCGCACCAGTGGGAACCGGGGAGCTGTTTTTT. Its translation: CASSLAAPVGTGELFF.

This chain links TRBV12-3 or TRBV12-4 with TRBJ1-5; D unclear. This CDR3 comprises 13 residues. The V end was cut by 5 bases, the J end by 3 bases, with 8 bases between. The CDR3 sequence is CASSAGYNQPQHF. In DNA, the CDR3 is TGTGCCAGCAGTGCAGGCTACAATCAGCCCCAGCATTTT.

In this sample, this clonotype turned up many times. The chain employs TRBV29-1 and TRBJ2-3; 8 bases map to TRBD2. CDR3 length: 15 amino acids. Germline CDR1 and CDR2: SQVTM and ANQGSEA. V trimming: 4 bases; J trimming: 2 bases; junction bases outside the gene matches: 8. Here the CDR3 reads CSVVWAGGSTDTQYF. CDR3 sequence (DNA): TGCAGCGTTGTTTGGGCGGGGGGTTCCACAGATACGCAGTATTTT.

This clonotype appeared many times. The gene calls are TRBV28 and TRBJ2-7; 9 nucleotides line up with TRBD2. Germline lookup yields CDR1 MDHEN and CDR2 SYDVKM. V was pared by 4 bases and J by 3 bases, with 4 bases of the junction left unmatched. CDR3 size: 14 residues. The CDR3 spells CASSSSGADYEQYV. For the CDR3, the DNA is TGTGCCAGCAGTTCTAGCGGGGCTGACTACGAGCAGTACGTC.

Relative to its sample, this clonotype is medium-sized. This chain joins TRBV7-6 and TRBJ2-1, with D perhaps assigned TRBD1 or TRBD2 (5 bases each). This CDR3 comprises 15 residues. The V and J ends lost 4 bases and 6 bases respectively, with 16 bases between them. Germline-derived CDR1 and CDR2 are SGHVS and FNYEAQ. The CDR3 loop is CASSSPGSGSNEQFF. The CDR3 DNA reads TGTGCCAGCAGCTCACCAGGGTCGGGGAGCAATGAGCAGTTCTTC.

At least ten counts were recorded for this clonotype. J is TRBJ1-2 and V is TRBV4-1, with no clear D. In germline, CDR1 is MGHRA, CDR2 YSYEKL. The CDR3 is 14 amino acids. Trimming shortened V by 1 base and J by 5 bases, and 11 bases separated the two germline ends. CDR3 sequence reads: CASSQVRTGYGYTF. In DNA, the CDR3 is TGCGCCAGCAGCCAAGTAAGGACGGGTTATGGCTACACCTTC.

This clonotype was seen ten or more times. This chain uses TRBV3-1 with TRBJ2-7; D is tentatively TRBD1 or TRBD2 (6 bases each). Germline V gene lookup returns CDR1 LGHDT and CDR2 YNNKEL (reference sequence). CDR3 length equals 15 residues. The V end was cut by 1 base, the J end by 2 bases, with 12 bases between. CDR3 amino acids: CASSQGVGGTYEQYF. CDR3 coding DNA: TGTGCCAGCAGCCAAGGGGTAGGGGGGACCTACGAGCAGTACTTC.

This clonotype was found many times. The chain employs TRBV29-1 and TRBJ1-5, with D maybe TRBD1 (5 bases). V lost 3 bases and J 4 bases, leaving 25 bases between the germline ends. The germline CDR1 and CDR2 sequences are SQVTM and ANQGSEA. The CDR3 runs 18 residues. Here the CDR3 reads CSVDVRKLDRRGNQPQHF. CDR3 coding DNA: TGCAGCGTTGACGTCAGGAAATTAGACAGACGGGGAAATCAGCCCCAGCATTTT.